These 9 T cell receptor beta chains share one sample of origin, sequenced in a study of CD8 T cells in ankylosing spondylitis. General study points: Typical of ankylosing spondylitis blood, it appeared, was a TCR beta motif of several highly homologous variants.

Using its own MiXCR run on the 5' RACE reads, TCRdb lists one record per CDR3 protein. In the table there are roughly 700,000 distinct CDR3 sequences, over 15% of which are singletons. For these TCRs, the target antigens are not known. Material for sequencing was blood, either unsorted or a sorted T cell fraction (not recorded which). Every receptor here comes from a male donor with ankylosing spondylitis.

V gene TRBV9 combines with J gene TRBJ1-2; D possibly corresponds to TRBD1 (5 bases). Germline V gives CDR1 SGDLS, CDR2 YYNGEE. Trimming removed 4 bases at V and 2 bases at J, with 12 bases between. There are 14 residues in the CDR3. CDR3 sequence: CASSPRGSNYGYTF. CDR3 DNA sequence: TGTGCCAGCAGCCCTCGGGGGTCAAACTATGGCTACACCTTC.

This chain joins TRBV20-1 and TRBJ2-1, with D possibly TRBD1 on 6 matching bases. Trimming took off 5 bases at V and 12 bases at J, with 17 bases between the two ends. Germline V CDR1 and CDR2: DFQATT, SNEGSKA (reference sequence). The CDR3 sequence is 12 residues long. This CDR3 is CSAARDKVGQFF. The CDR3 region has the DNA TGCAGTGCTGCGAGGGACAAGGTTGGGCAGTTCTTC.

This clonotype was counted a few times. This chain joins TRBV20-1 and TRBJ1-2; D remains unclear. CDR3 length equals 13 residues. V lost 0 bases to trimming and J lost 4 bases, with 9 bases between them. Germline values: CDR1 DFQATT, CDR2 SNEGSKA (reference sequence). Here the CDR3 reads CSARDGKSYGYTF. CDR3 DNA: TGCAGTGCTAGAGATGGGAAGAGCTATGGCTACACCTTC.

The chain employs TRBV18 and TRBJ2-2; 10 nucleotides match TRBD1. Germline V CDR1 and CDR2: KGHSH, LQKENI. The CDR3 length is 16 residues. V gave up 3 bases and J gave up 4 bases; unmatched junction bases: 5. The CDR3 loop reads CASSPPGQGITGELFF. The CDR3 bases are TGTGCCAGCTCACCTCCGGGACAGGGGATCACCGGGGAGCTGTTTTTT.

The V call is TRBV12-3 or TRBV12-4, the J call TRBJ2-2; D unclear. V lost 2 bases to trimming and J lost 4 bases, with 5 bases between them. The CDR3 spans 13 residues. Here the CDR3 reads CASSLMFTGELFF. The DNA of the CDR3 is TGTGCCAGCAGTTTAATGTTCACCGGGGAGCTGTTTTTT.

This chain joins TRBV7-4 and TRBJ1-3, with D possibly matching TRBD1 (5 bases). CDR1 is SGHVT, CDR2 SQSDAQ, per germline. Trimming took off 2 bases at V and 0 bases at J, with 11 bases between the two ends. This CDR3 is built from 16 residues. CDR3 residues: CASSLRDLSSGNTIYF. CDR3 nucleotides: TGTGCCAGCAGCTTACGGGACTTATCCTCTGGAAACACCATATATTTT.

Only a few counts were recorded for this clonotype. This sequence joins TRBV12-3 or TRBV12-4 and TRBJ2-2; D uncertain. Trimming removed 3 bases at V and 1 base at J, with 6 bases between. The CDR3 runs to 14 residues. The CDR3 protein is CASSFAGNTGELFF. The CDR3 bases are TGTGCCAGCAGTTTCGCCGGGAACACCGGGGAGCTGTTTTTT.

This clonotype showed up just a few times. The V and J genes are TRBV7-6 and TRBJ2-3, with D unresolved. V dropped 2 bases and J dropped 3 bases, with 3 bases sitting between them. CDR1 and CDR2 (germline): SGHVS, FNYEAQ. The CDR3 spans 12 residues. The CDR3 sequence is CASSLKTDTQYF. The CDR3 DNA follows: TGTGCCAGCAGCTTAAAAACAGATACGCAGTATTTT. The full variable domain, rest sourced from reference TRBV7-6 and TRBJ2-3, is GAGVSQSPRYKVTKRGQDVALRCDPISGHVSLYWYRQALGQGPEFLTYFNYEAQQDKSGLPNDRFSAERPEGSISTLTIQRTEQRDSAMYRCASSLKTDTQYFGPGTRLTVL.

This clonotype has a handful of counts. This chain connects TRBV10-3 to TRBJ2-1; D is unresolved. Trimming cost V 3 bases and J 7 bases, with 10 bases left between them. Germline V lookup: CDR1 ENHRY, CDR2 SYGVKD. CDR3 length equals 13 residues. CDR3 DNA: TGTGCCATCAGTGACCTCCCGTCAAATGAGCAGTTCTTC. Translated, it gives CAISDLPSNEQFF.